This T cell receptor beta chain originates from a study of T cells in Graves' hyperthyroidism and ophthalmopathy. For the study at large: Before treatment of any kind, peripheral blood was taken at initial diagnosis.

The TCR beta CDR3 regions underwent amplification using RNA transcripts as the source. First-round RT-PCR targeting the TCR CDR3 was performed with the HTBI primer set. In TCRdb, the multiplex PCR reads were re-called with MiXCR into one record per CDR3 protein. Counted here are some 250,000 distinct CDR3 sequences, just over 14% occurring once; the ten biggest clones make up about an eighth. This clonotype was observed a handful of times. CDR1 and CDR2 from the germline V gene are MGHRA and YSYEKL. J was trimmed by 0 bases and V by 1 base; bases with no gene match: 4. This CDR3 has 16 amino acids. The rearrangement links TRBV4-1 to TRBJ2-3, with 7 bases that match TRBD2. The receptor was isolated from a woman aged 40 to 50 with Graves' hyperthyroidism that later progressed to Graves' ophthalmopathy. Sequenced sample: blood. The CDR3 nucleotides read TGCGCCAGCAGCCAAGTGGGGAGGGTGAGCACAGATACGCAGTATTTT. Translated: CASSQVGRVSTDTQYF.